These 27 T cell receptor beta chains came from one sample sequenced in a study of blood T cells in healthy people across ages. A second PCR of 7 to 11 cycles used a sample-barcoded 5' primer and a J-beta primer mix. TCRdb independently ran MiXCR on the 5' RACE reads; one entry per CDR3 protein. This sample yields about 1,000,000 distinct CDR3 sequences, of which 45% are seen a single time; 18% belongs to the top ten. The source material was blood. Source of these receptors: a woman aged 55-69 years in good health.

This clonotype has just a few counts. J is TRBJ2-5 and V is TRBV5-1; D tentatively reads TRBD1 or TRBD2 (5 bases each). Trimming left V 4 bases short and J 11 bases short, with 24 bases between. Looked up from germline, CDR1 is SGHRS and CDR2 is YFSETQ. The CDR3 is 15 residues long. CDR3 protein: CASSLRRDGLEEQYF. The DNA for the CDR3 is TGCGCCAGCAGCCTGAGAAGGGACGGCTTAGAAGAGCAGTACTTC.

The J gene is TRBJ1-6, the V gene TRBV7-2; perhaps TRBD1 as D (5 bases). Germline V CDR1 and CDR2: SGHTA, FQGNSA. Trimming removed 0 bases at V and 5 bases at J, with 8 bases between. This CDR3 region has 15 residues. The CDR3 region is CASSLAGGDNSPLHF. The CDR3 region has the DNA TGTGCCAGCAGCTTAGCCGGGGGTGATAATTCACCCCTCCACTTT.

This chain joins TRBV7-3 and TRBJ2-1; possibly TRBD1 or TRBD2 for D (6 bases each). The CDR3 has 15 amino acids. The V gene's germline CDR1 is SGHTA and CDR2 FQGTGA. V was cut by 2 bases and J by 9 bases, with 17 bases left in between. The DNA for the CDR3 is TGTGCCAGCAGCTTAGAGGGGGGCCTAGCCGGTGAGCAGTTCTTC. Its translation is CASSLEGGLAGEQFF.

This rearrangement joins TRBV14 to TRBJ1-2; D gene unclear. Germline V gene data show CDR1 as SGHDN and CDR2 as FVKESK. Trimming took off 4 bases at V and 6 bases at J, with 12 bases between the two ends. The CDR3 is 13 amino acids. CDR3 sequence reads: CASSLNLLHGYTF. The CDR3 DNA reads TGTGCCAGCAGCCTGAACCTGTTACATGGCTACACCTTC.

The V gene is TRBV29-1, the J gene TRBJ2-5; no firm D call. Per the germline V gene, CDR1 is SQVTM and CDR2 is ANQGSEA. This CDR3 spans 13 amino acids. Trimming cost V 2 bases and J 0 bases, with 7 bases left between them. DNA for the CDR3: TGCAGCGTTGAACCCGAGAACCAAGAGACCCAGTACTTC. Encoded protein: CSVEPENQETQYF.

This sequence joins TRBV20-1 and TRBJ2-7; TRBD2 aligns across 10 bases. The CDR3 sequence is 16 residues long. J gave up 3 bases and V 3 bases, and 11 bases lay outside the gene matches. Germline V gene sequence: CDR1 DFQATT, CDR2 SNEGSKA (reference sequence). The CDR3 DNA follows: TGCAGTGCTAGGGGCCGGCTAGCGGGAGCCCGCTACGAGCAGTACTTC. Its protein product is CSARGRLAGARYEQYF.

The rearrangement uses TRBV6-6 and TRBJ2-4; D gene uncertain. The CDR3 totals 17 residues. Germline V gives CDR1 MNHNY, CDR2 SVGAGI (reference sequence). The V end lost 5 bases, the J end lost 6 bases, and 23 bases lay between the germline ends. Written as DNA, the CDR3 is TGTGCCAGCAGTCCACCCTTTCCAACAGAGAACCCAAACATTCAGTACTTC. Its translation: CASSPPFPTENPNIQYF.

This clonotype has only a few counts. This chain connects TRBV2 to TRBJ2-3; D perhaps matches TRBD1 (6 bases). CDR1 SNHLY and CDR2 FYNNEI come from the germline V gene. This CDR3 spans 13 amino acids. The V gene lost 4 bases and the J gene lost 7 bases, with 12 bases spanning the gap. The DNA for the CDR3 is TGTGCCAGCAGTGGGGGGCTCGGAAATACGCAGTATTTT. This gives the protein CASSGGLGNTQYF.

The chain combines TRBV14 with TRBJ2-5, with 7 nucleotides matching TRBD2. Germline values: CDR1 SGHDN, CDR2 FVKESK. The junction had 15 bases not matched to a gene; V was cut back by 3 bases and J by 11 bases. The CDR3 loop spans 15 amino acids. CDR3 bases: TGTGCCAGCAGCCATCGGGGGGATCGGAGGAGGACTCAGTACTTC. Protein product: CASSHRGDRRRTQYF.

This clonotype was seen a handful of times. DNA for the CDR3: TGTGCCAGCAGTTACCCGCGACAGGGTCCTAGCACAGATACGCAGTATTTT. Its translation is CASSYPRQGPSTDTQYF. The J gene is TRBJ2-3, the V gene TRBV6-6; the match to TRBD1 covers 7 bases. V shed 2 bases, J shed 0 bases, and the junction held 8 bases outside the gene matches. The CDR3 runs to 17 residues. CDR1 is MNHNY and CDR2 is SVGAGI in the germline V gene (reference sequence).

The chain is built from TRBV2 and TRBJ2-1; 7 bases match TRBD2. The trim removed 1 base at V and 13 bases at J, leaving 4 bases unmatched. Germline lookup yields CDR1 SNHLY and CDR2 FYNNEI. The CDR3 extends over 12 amino acids. The CDR3 DNA reads as TGTGCCAGCAGTGAAGGGACTAGTCCACAGTTCTTC. Protein sequence: CASSEGTSPQFF.

This chain links TRBV29-1 with TRBJ2-1; 13 positions match TRBD2. The germline gives CDR1 SQVTM, CDR2 ANQGSEA. The CDR3 has 16 amino acids. Germline trimming cut 4 bases from V and 4 bases from J; bases unmatched to any gene: 7. The CDR3 DNA sequence: TGCAGCGTTGGGGGGACTAGCGGGATTCCATACAATGAGCAGTTCTTC. It encodes CSVGGTSGIPYNEQFF.

This clonotype has more than one count but fewer than ten. This rearrangement joins TRBV6-1 to TRBJ1-2; perhaps TRBD1 as D (5 bases). This CDR3 contains 17 residues. Trimming shortened V by 4 bases and J by 1 base, and 19 bases separated the two germline ends. Germline CDR1 and CDR2: MNHNS and SASEGT. CDR3 DNA sequence: TGTGCCAGCAGTGGCCGGGACGCAAAGAACTTTAACTATGGCTACACCTTC. Protein product: CASSGRDAKNFNYGYTF.

This chain joins TRBV29-1 and TRBJ2-3; possible D gene TRBD1, 5 bases. Trimming removed 6 bases from V and 2 bases from J, with 12 bases in between. The CDR3 spans 13 residues. The germline V gene encodes CDR1 SQVTM and CDR2 ANQGSEA. Written as DNA, the CDR3 is TGCAGCGTGGGGCCAGATGACACAGATACGCAGTATTTT. Translation: CSVGPDDTDTQYF.

The sample holds one count of this clonotype. Mismatch with germline at one junction end may stem from a read error. J is TRBJ2-4 and V is TRBV29-1; tentatively, D is TRBD1 (6 bases). Germline CDR1 reads SQVTM; CDR2 reads ANQGSEA. This CDR3 contains 13 residues. For the CDR3, the DNA is TGCAGCGTTGAAGTCAGGGGCAAAACCATTCAGTACTTC. Protein product: CSVEVRGKTIQYF.

This clonotype was detected a few times. The rearrangement joins TRBV20-1 to TRBJ2-7, with D tentatively TRBD2 (5 bases). The germline V and J ends were trimmed by 7 bases and 0 bases, with 13 bases remaining between them. CDR1 and CDR2 (germline): DFQATT, SNEGSKA (reference sequence). This CDR3 spans 13 amino acids. The CDR3 spells CSVARTSSYEQYF. CDR3 nucleotide sequence: TGCAGTGTCGCGCGGACTTCCTCCTACGAGCAGTACTTC.

Ten or more counts support this clonotype. The chain combines TRBV5-1 with TRBJ2-1; 9 positions match TRBD2. The CDR3 contains 13 residues. Germline V gene sequence: CDR1 SGHRS, CDR2 YFSETQ. V trimming: 0 bases; J trimming: 13 bases; junction bases outside the gene matches: 5. In nucleotides, the CDR3 is TGCGCCAGCAGCTTGGGGGGACTAGCTCAACAGTTCTTC. It specifies CASSLGGLAQQFF.

V gene TRBV6-2 or TRBV6-3 combines with J gene TRBJ2-1; 11 bases fit TRBD2. With 8 bases clipped from V and 6 bases from J, the junction kept 9 bases outside the gene matches. The germline V gene encodes CDR1 MNHEY and CDR2 SVGEGT. This CDR3 has 15 residues. CDR3 nucleotide sequence: TGTGCCAGCCTCGGACCGGGACTAGCGGTCAATGAGCAGTTCTTC. Translation gives CASLGPGLAVNEQFF.

Comments on this clonotype: Sequence at one end of the junction differs from germline and may be a read error. The CDR3 is CASKSATNEKLFF. CDR3 DNA: TGCGCCAGCAAAAGCGCAACTAATGAAAAACTGTTTTTT. The rearrangement uses TRBV2 and TRBJ1-4; D is unclear. The CDR3 consists of 13 residues. The germline gives CDR1 SNHLY, CDR2 FYNNEI.

This chain uses TRBV3-1 with TRBJ1-5; 9 nucleotides line up with TRBD1. The CDR3 covers 16 residues. Germline V gives CDR1 LGHDT, CDR2 YNNKEL (reference sequence). With V trimmed by 5 bases and J by 6 bases, 11 bases remained unmatched. CDR3 sequence reads: CASSASGTGSAQPQHF. The CDR3 DNA reads TGTGCCAGCAGCGCATCCGGGACAGGGTCCGCTCAGCCCCAGCATTTT.

Turning to this clonotype: Germline and junction disagree at one end, which may indicate a read error. V is TRBV9 and J is TRBJ2-1; D ambiguous. CDR3 length: 14 residues. Germline lookup yields CDR1 SGDLS and CDR2 YYNGEE. The CDR3 is CAGSAETNYNEQFF. CDR3 sequence (DNA): TGTGCCGGCAGCGCAGAGACAAACTACAATGAGCAGTTCTTC.

This clonotype came up a few times. This chain connects TRBV5-1 to TRBJ2-1; 9 bases line up with TRBD1. CDR1 is SGHRS, CDR2 YFSETQ, per germline. V shed 3 bases and J 2 bases; nucleotides not matched to a gene: 6. This CDR3 region has 16 residues. As DNA, the CDR3 is TGCGCCAGCAGCTGGGGGACAGGGCTTGCCTACAATGAGCAGTTCTTC. The encoded protein is CASSWGTGLAYNEQFF.

V and J are TRBV6-2 or TRBV6-3 and TRBJ2-7; the D gene is possibly TRBD1 (5 bases). Trimming cost V 0 bases and J 5 bases, with 14 bases left between them. Germline values: CDR1 MNHEY, CDR2 SVGEGT. The CDR3 is 15 amino acids. This CDR3 is CASSYSPGLLNEQYF. The CDR3 DNA reads TGTGCCAGCAGTTACTCGCCAGGGTTACTCAACGAGCAGTACTTC.

The chain couples TRBV7-6 to TRBJ2-5; weak D call: TRBD2 (5 bases). V lost 8 bases and J 3 bases, leaving 10 bases between the germline ends. Per the germline V gene, CDR1 is SGHVS and CDR2 is FNYEAQ. The CDR3 extends over 12 amino acids. The chain's CDR3 is CASGLGEETQYF. CDR3 in DNA: TGTGCCAGCGGGCTCGGGGAAGAGACCCAGTACTTC.

The CDR3 bases are TGTGCCTGGAGTTTGGGGGCGGATACGCAGTATTTT. The encoded protein is CAWSLGADTQYF. The chain is built from TRBV30 and TRBJ2-3; the D gene is possibly TRBD1 (6 bases). Trimming took 2 bases from V and 6 from J, leaving 9 bases between them. This CDR3 is 12 amino acids long. Germline V gene data show CDR1 as GTSNPN and CDR2 as SVGIG (reference sequence).

This clonotype was observed a few times. The chain is built from TRBV13 and TRBJ2-1; D is unresolved. Between the trimmed V and J ends, which lost 4 bases and 7 bases, there was a span of 14 bases. This CDR3 comprises 14 residues. Germline CDR1 and CDR2: PRHDT and FYEKMQ (reference sequence). CDR3: CASSSLAVWNEQFF. In DNA form, the CDR3 reads TGTGCCAGCAGCTCCCTCGCGGTTTGGAATGAGCAGTTCTTC. Full variable domain (outside the CDR3, taken from reference TRBV13 and TRBJ2-1): AAGVIQSPRHLIKEKRETATLKCYPIPRHDTVYWYQQGPGQDPQFLISFYEKMQSDKGSIPDRFSAQQFSDYHSELNMSSLELGDSALYFCASSSLAVWNEQFFGPGTRLTVL.

Many counts were recorded for this clonotype. The chain employs TRBV4-1 and TRBJ2-7; 9 bases are shared with TRBD1. This CDR3 has 16 amino acids. The V gene's germline CDR1 is MGHRA and CDR2 YSYEKL. V shed 1 base, J shed 3 bases, and the junction held 7 bases outside the gene matches. In DNA, the CDR3 is TGCGCCAGCAGCCAAGTGCTGGGGACAGGGAACTACGAGCAGTACTTC. Protein product: CASSQVLGTGNYEQYF.